Included here is one T cell receptor (beta chain) sequence, with context. This specimen belongs to a study of blood T cell repertoires in COVID-19. For the study at large: COVID-19 samples collected from the United States, Italy and Spain covered acute and convalescent phases. T cells, B-cell-depleted T cells, or PBMCs supplied cDNA or gDNA.

CDR1 is SGHTA and CDR2 is FQGNSA in the germline V gene. Germline trimming cut 6 bases from V and 6 bases from J; bases unmatched to any gene: 3. The CDR3 is 13 amino acids. The repertoire was sequenced with immunoSEQ multiplex PCR; TCRdb's copy has only in-frame clones and lacks some. The profile covers over 45,000 clones, with roughly four fifths appearing a single time and 7.3% taken by the ten largest. The receptor was derived from a man aged 35 to 55 with acute or convalescent COVID-19. The chain has TRBV7-2 and TRBJ2-1; 9 nucleotides line up with TRBD2. Material for sequencing was peripheral blood. CDR3 nucleotides: TGTGCCAGCAGGGGCGGGGGGGCCAATGAGCAGTTCTTC. Amino acid sequence: CASRGGGANEQFF.